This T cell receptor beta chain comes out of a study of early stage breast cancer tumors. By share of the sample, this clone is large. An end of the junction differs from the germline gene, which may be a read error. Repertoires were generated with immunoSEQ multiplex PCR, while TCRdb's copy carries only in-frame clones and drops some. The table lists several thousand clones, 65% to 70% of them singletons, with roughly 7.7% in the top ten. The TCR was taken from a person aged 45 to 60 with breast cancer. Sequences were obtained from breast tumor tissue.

DNA of the CDR3: TGCGCCAGCAGACAAGACAGGGGTTCTAACTATGGCTACACCTTC. This translates into CASRQDRGSNYGYTF. The rearrangement joins TRBV4-3 to TRBJ1-2, with TRBD1 identical over 8 bases. Germline CDR1 LGHNA, CDR2 YSLEER. This CDR3 has 15 amino acids.